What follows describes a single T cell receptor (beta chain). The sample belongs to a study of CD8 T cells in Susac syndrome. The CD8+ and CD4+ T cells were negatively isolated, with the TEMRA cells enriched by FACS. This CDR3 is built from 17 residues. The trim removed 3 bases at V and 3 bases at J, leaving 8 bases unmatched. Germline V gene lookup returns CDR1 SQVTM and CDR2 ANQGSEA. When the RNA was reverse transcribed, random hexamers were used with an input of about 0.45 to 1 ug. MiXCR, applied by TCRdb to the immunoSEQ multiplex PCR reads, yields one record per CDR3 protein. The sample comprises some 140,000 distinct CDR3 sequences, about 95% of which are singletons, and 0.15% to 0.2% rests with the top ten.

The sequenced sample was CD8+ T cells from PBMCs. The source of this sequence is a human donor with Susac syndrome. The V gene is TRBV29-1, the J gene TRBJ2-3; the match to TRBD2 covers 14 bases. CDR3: CSVEATSGRAGTDTQYF. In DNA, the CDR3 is TGCAGCGTTGAGGCGACTAGCGGGAGGGCCGGGACAGATACGCAGTATTTT.